Included here is one T cell receptor (beta chain) sequence, with context. There is no known antigen for this receptor. It has no much larger one-base neighbor in the sample; base qualities were not kept. The germline V gene gives CDR1 as MNHEY and CDR2 as SVGAGI. The CDR3 holds 19 amino acids from the cysteine to the phenylalanine. The sequence is cut down to CDR3 DNA, 57 bases in frame from base 1. V was cut back by 2 bases and J by 0 bases, leaving a gap of 20 bases between them. RNA was extracted using the RNeasy kit, and roughly 0.5 to 1 ug of the RNA was reverse transcribed with random hexamers. The immunoSEQ multiplex PCR assay, covering 54 Vbeta and 13 Jbeta segments, was used to amplify TCR beta CDR3 regions. PCR amplification bias was corrected by using a synthetic template baseline for primer optimization and computational correction. The original pipeline was this. Only productive sequences were kept, with reads annotated to V, D and J genes according to IMGT and analyzed in immunoSEQ Analyzer. Clonality was computed as one minus Shannon entropy normalized by log2 of the number of productive unique sequences. For each patient and control, public and private clones were evaluated within the 100 most prevalent clones. A clone was defined as Susac-specific if it was absent from the healthy and MS cohorts, from about a thousand published viral clones and from other ImmuneACCESS disease sequences. Starting from the raw public reads, TCRdb applied fastp trimming at Q25, assembled clones with MiXCR and retained in-frame beta chains. When rows share a CDR3 protein, they turn into one entry using the most common DNA and genes. The authors' filters were not applied to this entry. This sample is represented by 400,000 or so distinct CDR3 sequences; 85% to 90% of them were singletons. The ten largest make up roughly 0.1% of the sample.

This entry is derived from a study of CD8 T cells in Susac syndrome (dated by TCRdb to between 2017 and 2020). Concerning the study at large: Repertoire sequencing was used to test whether CD8+ T cell activation and differentiation in Susac syndrome was antigen driven. Clonality of the CD8+ T cell repertoire was compared between roughly 13 healthy donors, approximately 14 Susac syndrome patients and roughly 15 multiple sclerosis patients.

General conclusions and limits of the study: The study acknowledged that relatively few individuals were included in the TCR sequencing and HLA analysis.

Peripheral blood CD8+ and CD4+ T cells from healthy donors, Susac syndrome patients and multiple sclerosis patients were profiled using high-throughput TCR beta sequencing. Multiple sclerosis controls were treatment-naive patients with stable or active relapsing-remitting disease fulfilling revised McDonald criteria. CD8+ TEMRA cells were enriched by FACS, while bulk CD8+ and CD4+ T cells were purified by magnetic negative isolation. Blood was drawn into EDTA tubes, processed within 24 hours, and PBMCs were isolated by density gradient centrifugation. PBMCs intended for TCR sequencing were cryopreserved in liquid nitrogen and were subsequently thawed in a 37 degrees C water bath. A purity of at least 90% was achieved for sorted or isolated CD4+, CD8+ and CD8+ TEMRA cells.

The receptor was isolated from a human donor with multiple sclerosis. The sample consisted of CD8+ T cells from PBMCs. In this chain, TRBV6-5 is recombined with TRBJ2-1, and perhaps TRBD1 as D gene, on 6 matching bases. The CDR3 region reads CASSYGLTRQGGSYNEQFF. Here is the DNA: TGTGCCAGCAGTTACGGACTCACTAGACAAGGGGGCTCCTACAATGAGCAGTTCTTC.